One and the same sample provided the 22 T cell receptor beta chains below, sequenced in a study of cytomegalovirus exposure and HLA in healthy donors. The method was immunoSEQ multiplex PCR; TCRdb's version includes in-frame clones alone and lacks a portion of them. The top ten hold about 6% of the sample, which has some 98,000 clones, roughly 87% seen once. Sequenced: PBMCs. Receptor source: a man between 18 and 29 years old in good health and CMV-seropositive.

The chain employs TRBV9 and TRBJ2-5, with 11 bases fitting TRBD1. V shed 0 bases, J shed 5 bases, and the junction held 18 bases outside the gene matches. The germline CDR1 and CDR2 sequences are SGDLS and YYNGEE. The CDR3 totals 20 residues. CDR3 sequence reads: CASSVGGTGGVGRVWETQYF. In DNA form, the CDR3 reads TGTGCCAGCAGCGTAGGGGGGACAGGGGGTGTCGGGAGAGTGTGGGAGACCCAGTACTTC.

This sequence joins TRBV29-1 and TRBJ1-2; 10 nucleotides align to TRBD1. V lost 6 bases, J lost 7 bases, and 5 bases stayed unmatched. Per germline, CDR1 SQVTM and CDR2 ANQGSEA. This CDR3 contains 12 residues. The CDR3 loop is CSVDRGARGYTF. The CDR3 coding sequence is TGCAGCGTGGACAGGGGGGCGCGTGGCTACACCTTC. Using reference TRBV29-1 and TRBJ1-2 for the parts outside the CDR3, the full variable domain is SAVISQKPSRDICQRGTSLTIQCQVDSQVTMMFWYRQQPGQSLTLIATANQGSEATYESGFVIDKFPISRPNLTFSTLTVSNMSPEDSSIYLCSVDRGARGYTFGSGTRLTVV.

The CDR3 is CASSLVQGLDGYTF. CDR3 in DNA: TGTGCCAGCAGTCTAGTGCAGGGCCTGGATGGCTACACCTTC. The chain joins TRBV2 to TRBJ1-2; perhaps TRBD1 as D (5 bases). Germline CDR1 and CDR2: SNHLY and FYNNEI. The CDR3 contains 14 residues. V lost 5 bases and J lost 6, with 16 bases in between.

The chain uses TRBV10-2 and TRBJ2-3; 7 nucleotides align to TRBD1. The V segment lost 0 bases and the J segment 11 bases; nucleotides outside the gene matches: 8. CDR3 size: 14 residues. Germline CDR1 and CDR2: WSHSY and SAAADI. CDR3: CASSESVWGTEQYF. The CDR3 bases are TGCGCCAGCAGTGAGTCGGTCTGGGGGACAGAGCAGTATTTT.

The table lists this clone with a count of one. The gene calls are TRBV5-8 and TRBJ2-7; perhaps TRBD2 as D (6 bases). Deletions cut 0 bases from V and 3 bases from J, with 16 bases between. The CDR3 runs to 16 residues. Germline values: CDR1 SGHTS, CDR2 YDEGEE. In DNA, the CDR3 is TGTGCCAGCAGCTTGGGGACTACCGAAACCTTCTACGAGCAGTACTTC. Translating gives CASSLGTTETFYEQYF.

The CDR3 DNA reads TGCGCCAGCAGCTTGGCCGCGGGCGGCCTGAACACTGAAGCTTTCTTT. This codes for CASSLAAGGLNTEAFF. J is TRBJ1-1 and V is TRBV5-1; D unresolved. Trimming took off 0 bases at V and 0 bases at J, with 12 bases between the two ends. The germline CDR1 and CDR2 sequences are SGHRS and YFSETQ. CDR3 length equals 16 residues.

The chain carries TRBV6-5 and TRBJ2-1; unclear D gene. The CDR3 sequence is 13 residues long. The germline V gene encodes CDR1 MNHEY and CDR2 SVGAGI. Trimming pared 0 bases from V and 7 bases from J, leaving 7 bases between. In nucleotides, the CDR3 is TGTGCCAGCAGTTACTCGAACGGGAATGAGCAGTTCTTC. Protein sequence: CASSYSNGNEQFF.

The genes are TRBV14 and TRBJ1-3; unclear D gene. The CDR3 runs 15 residues. V dropped 2 bases and J dropped 1 base, with 9 bases sitting between them. Germline V CDR1 and CDR2: SGHDN, FVKESK. CDR3: CASSQRYGSGNTIYF. CDR3 DNA sequence: TGTGCCAGCAGCCAAAGATACGGGTCTGGAAACACCATATATTTT.

This chain uses TRBV9 with TRBJ2-7, with a weak D call TRBD1 (5 bases). This CDR3 comprises 13 residues. Germline lookup yields CDR1 SGDLS and CDR2 YYNGEE. Trimming left V 4 bases short and J 3 bases short, with 11 bases between. The CDR3 loop is CASSRTIDYEQYF. For the CDR3, the DNA is TGTGCCAGCAGCAGGACAATTGACTACGAGCAGTACTTC.

This chain links TRBV11-3 with TRBJ2-7; D is undetermined. Trimming took off 2 bases at V and 4 bases at J, with 6 bases between the two ends. The CDR3 covers 12 residues. Germline CDR1 SGHNT, CDR2 YENEEA. The CDR3 nucleotides read TGTGCCAGCAGCTTAACCACATACGAGCAGTACTTC. This encodes CASSLTTYEQYF.

The CDR3 DNA is TGTGCCAGCAGTAAACATCAGGGGGCGGGTGACAATGAGCAGTTCTTC. Amino acids: CASSKHQGAGDNEQFF. V gene TRBV27 combines with J gene TRBJ2-1; TRBD1 aligns across 8 bases. The CDR3 is 16 residues long. V trimming: 5 bases; J trimming: 5 bases; junction bases outside the gene matches: 11. Germline CDR1 MNHEY, CDR2 SMNVEV (reference sequence).

The rearrangement joins TRBV19 to TRBJ1-5, with a possible D match to TRBD1 (5 bases). This CDR3 spans 17 amino acids. Germline-derived CDR1 and CDR2 are LNHDA and SQIVND (reference sequence). With 5 bases removed from V and 7 bases from J, the gap between germline ends came to 24 bases. The CDR3 loop is CASSDPTYGRGWQPQHF. The CDR3 DNA follows: TGTGCCAGTAGTGATCCAACATATGGGAGGGGCTGGCAGCCCCAGCATTTT.

The V gene is TRBV11-3, the J gene TRBJ2-2, with TRBD2 as a possible D gene (5 bases). Trimming removed 3 bases at V and 3 bases at J, with 8 bases between. Germline V gene data show CDR1 as SGHNT and CDR2 as YENEEA. The CDR3 covers 14 residues. CDR3 coding DNA: TGTGCCAGCAGCTTTAAGGGAGACACCGGGGAGCTGTTTTTT. It translates to CASSFKGDTGELFF. The full variable domain, with the rest looked up from reference TRBV11-3 and TRBJ2-2, is EAGVVQSPRYKIIEKKQPVAFWCNPISGHNTLYWYLQNLGQGPELLIRYENEEAVDDSQLPKDRFSAERLKGVDSTLKIQPAELGDSAVYLCASSFKGDTGELFFGEGSRLTVL.

This clone was counted only a few times. The V gene is TRBV2, the J gene TRBJ2-7; possible D gene TRBD1, 6 bases. Germline assignment: CDR1 SNHLY and CDR2 FYNNEI. This CDR3 comprises 14 residues. V gave up 8 bases and J gave up 1 base, with 15 bases separating them. The chain's CDR3 is CASRWTVSSYEQYF. As DNA, the CDR3 is TGTGCCAGCCGTTGGACAGTGTCTTCCTACGAGCAGTACTTC.

The chain joins TRBV12-2 to TRBJ2-5; the table's D call of TRBD2 was not tested on the DNA. TRBV12-2 is annotated as a pseudogene. The CDR3 length is 18 residues. The CDR3 bases are TGTGCAAGTCGATCACCGAGGGGGGCGGGGGGAAGAGAAGAGACCCAGTACTTC. Translating gives CASRSPRGAGGREETQYF.

The V call is TRBV18, the J call TRBJ1-1; D not resolved. CDR1 and CDR2 (germline): KGHSH, LQKENI. The CDR3 is 14 residues long. V shed 2 bases and J shed 0 bases, with 7 bases lying between them. The CDR3 is CASSPGQMNTEAFF. The CDR3 nucleotides read TGTGCCAGCTCACCAGGGCAGATGAACACTGAAGCTTTCTTT.

This chain links TRBV5-6 with TRBJ2-1; TRBD2 matches 11 bases. The CDR3 totals 16 residues. Looked up from germline, CDR1 is SGHDT and CDR2 is YYEEEE. The J segment lost 0 bases and the V segment lost 4 bases, leaving 3 bases of the junction unmatched. CDR3 DNA sequence: TGTGCCAGCAGCGTCACTAGCGGGAGCTCCTACAATGAGCAGTTCTTC. It translates to CASSVTSGSSYNEQFF.

The chain uses TRBV28 and TRBJ1-2, with TRBD1 identical over 10 bases. This CDR3 has 15 amino acids. Unmatched junction bases numbered 8, after V lost 6 bases and J lost 4 bases. Germline assignment: CDR1 MDHEN and CDR2 SYDVKM. In DNA form, the CDR3 reads TGTGCCAGCAGGGCGGGACAGGGGTTTGCCTATGGCTACACCTTC. Amino acids: CASRAGQGFAYGYTF.

The chain couples TRBV5-1 to TRBJ2-3; weak D call: TRBD1 (6 bases). The CDR3 sequence is 16 residues long. The germline CDR1 and CDR2 sequences are SGHRS and YFSETQ. V was cut by 3 bases and J by 1 base, with 15 bases left in between. CDR3 nucleotides: TGCGCCAGCAGCTCAACAGGGCCCGCCGGCACAGATACGCAGTATTTT. Translated: CASSSTGPAGTDTQYF.

V and J are TRBV14 and TRBJ2-7, with 13 bases fitting TRBD2. Germline V gene data show CDR1 as SGHDN and CDR2 as FVKESK. V gave up 3 bases and J gave up 0 bases; unmatched junction bases: 8. The CDR3 is 18 amino acids. The CDR3 protein is CASSHLGTSGMSSYEQYF. The CDR3 nucleotides are TGTGCCAGCAGCCATCTCGGGACTAGCGGGATGAGCTCCTACGAGCAGTACTTC.

V and J are TRBV5-1 and TRBJ1-1; 7 positions agree with TRBD1. The CDR3 sequence is 14 residues long. Germline V gene sequence: CDR1 SGHRS, CDR2 YFSETQ. V dropped 4 bases and J dropped 4; count of bases not matched to a gene: 7. The chain's CDR3 is CASSTWDSGTEAFF. The CDR3 DNA follows: TGCGCCAGCAGCACCTGGGACAGCGGCACTGAAGCTTTCTTT.

In nucleotides, the CDR3 is TGTGCCAGCAGTGAAGATCGGTTCAGGGGGATAGCCAAAAACATTCAGTACTTC. Translated, it gives CASSEDRFRGIAKNIQYF. The rearrangement joins TRBV6-1 to TRBJ2-4, with 7 nucleotides matching TRBD1. Trimming took 1 base from V and 0 from J; bases not matched to a gene: 9. CDR3 size: 18 residues. Germline-derived CDR1 and CDR2 are MNHNS and SASEGT.